The entry below describes one T cell receptor (beta chain). Repertoires were generated with immunoSEQ multiplex PCR, while TCRdb's copy carries only in-frame clones and drops some. Among about 88,000 clones listed, around nine tenths were seen once. The data derive from a study of blood T cell repertoires in COVID-19. V was clipped by 1 base and J by 4 bases; unmatched bases: 8. The CDR3 is made up of 17 amino acids. The sequenced sample consisted of peripheral blood. This receptor was obtained from a man aged 55 to 70 with acute or convalescent COVID-19. The rearrangement links TRBV5-3 to TRBJ2-2; 9 nucleotides match TRBD1. TRBV5-3 is treated as an ORF (open reading frame) with a function not yet certain. The CDR3 DNA follows: TGTGCCAGAAGCTTGACCCAACAGGGGGCAGGCACCGGGGAGCTGTTTTTT. Protein: CARSLTQQGAGTGELFF.